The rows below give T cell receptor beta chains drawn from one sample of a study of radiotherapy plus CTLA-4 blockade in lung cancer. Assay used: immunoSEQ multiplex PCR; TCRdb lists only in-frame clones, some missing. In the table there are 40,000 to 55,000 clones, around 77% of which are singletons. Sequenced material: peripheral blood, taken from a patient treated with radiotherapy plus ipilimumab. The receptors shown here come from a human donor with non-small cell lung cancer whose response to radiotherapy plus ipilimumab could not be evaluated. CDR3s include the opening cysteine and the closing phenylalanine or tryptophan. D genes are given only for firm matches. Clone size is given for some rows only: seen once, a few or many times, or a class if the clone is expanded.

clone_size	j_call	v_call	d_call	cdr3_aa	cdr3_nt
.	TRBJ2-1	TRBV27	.	CASSPTPDTFALYNEQFF	TGTGCCAGCAGTCCGACCCCCGACACCTTCGCCCTGTACAATGAGCAGTTCTTC
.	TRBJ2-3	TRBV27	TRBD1	CASSFGTGGDTQYF	TGTGCCAGCAGTTTTGGGACAGGGGGAGATACGCAGTATTTT
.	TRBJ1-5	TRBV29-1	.	CSAYVIGTPIESYSNQPQHF	TGCAGCGCATACGTTATCGGGACACCGATTGAGAGTTATAGCAATCAGCCCCAGCATTTT
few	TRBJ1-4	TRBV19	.	CASSGSGGPAEKLFF	TGTGCCAGTAGTGGCTCGGGAGGTCCCGCGGAAAAACTGTTTTTT
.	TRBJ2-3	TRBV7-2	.	CASSSQVGFTDTQYF	TGTGCCAGCAGCTCTCAGGTCGGATTTACAGATACGCAGTATTTT
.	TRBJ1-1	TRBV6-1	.	CASSEVRDGRLLPEAFF	TGTGCCAGCAGTGAAGTGAGGGACGGGAGATTACTCCCTGAAGCTTTCTTT
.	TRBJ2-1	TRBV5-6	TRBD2	CASSHFSFAGDGWNEQFF	TGTGCCAGCAGTCACTTCTCGTTCGCGGGAGATGGTTGGAATGAGCAGTTCTTC
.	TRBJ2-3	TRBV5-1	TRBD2	CASSNPRTSGGHTDTQYF	TGCGCCAGCAGCAACCCCCGAACTAGCGGGGGGCACACAGATACGCAGTATTTT
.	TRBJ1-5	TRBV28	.	CASSRTQPQHF	TGTGCCAGTTCTCGCACACAGCCCCAGCATTTT
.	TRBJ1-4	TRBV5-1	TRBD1	CASSFDREKEKLFF	TGCGCCAGCAGCTTTGACAGGGAGAAAGAAAAACTGTTTTTT
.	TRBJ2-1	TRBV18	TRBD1	CASSPSGDRANEQFF	TGTGCCAGCTCACCAAGCGGGGACAGGGCCAATGAGCAGTTCTTC
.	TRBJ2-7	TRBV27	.	CASSLFAVGEQYF	TGTGCCAGCAGTTTATTCGCGGTGGGTGAGCAGTACTTC
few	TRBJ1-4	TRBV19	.	CASSTPGTNEKLFF	TGTGCCAGTAGTACACCGGGAACTAATGAAAAACTGTTTTTT
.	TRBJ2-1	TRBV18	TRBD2	CASSPPQLAGRNNEQFF	TGTGCCAGCTCACCACCTCAACTAGCGGGAAGAAACAATGAGCAGTTCTTC
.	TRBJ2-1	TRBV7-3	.	CASSLDGGGDYNEQFF	TGTGCCAGCAGCTTAGATGGGGGGGGCGATTACAATGAGCAGTTCTTC
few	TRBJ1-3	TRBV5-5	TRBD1	CASSADRVIGNTIYF	TGTGCCAGCAGCGCGGACAGGGTGATCGGAAACACCATATATTTT
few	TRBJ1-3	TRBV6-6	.	CASSYGSQGGNTIYF	TGTGCCAGCAGTTACGGGAGCCAGGGGGGAAACACCATATATTTT
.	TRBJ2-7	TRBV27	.	CASSLSTSDRYEQYF	TGTGCCAGCAGTTTATCGACATCAGATAGATACGAGCAGTACTTC
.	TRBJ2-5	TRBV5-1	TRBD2	CASITSGVPGETQYF	TGCGCCAGCATAACGAGCGGGGTACCCGGGGAGACCCAGTACTTC
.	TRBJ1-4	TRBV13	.	CASSSRRRGNEKLFF	TGTGCCAGCAGCTCCCGCAGGAGGGGTAATGAAAAACTGTTTTTT
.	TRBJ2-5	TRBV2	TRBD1	CASSRTGQETQYF	TGTGCCAGCAGCCGGACAGGCCAAGAGACCCAGTACTTC
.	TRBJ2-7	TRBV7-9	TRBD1	CASSPQGTGGSWYEQYF	TGTGCCAGCAGCCCGCAGGGAACAGGGGGCAGTTGGTACGAGCAGTACTTC
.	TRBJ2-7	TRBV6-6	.	CASTRQLGGAEEQYF	TGTGCCAGCACGCGACAACTGGGGGGGGCGGAGGAGCAGTACTTC
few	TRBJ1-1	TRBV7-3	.	CASSLRSGTEAFF	TGTGCCAGCAGCTTAAGGAGCGGGACTGAAGCTTTCTTT
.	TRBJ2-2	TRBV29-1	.	CSVGDQGRYTGELFF	TGCAGCGTTGGGGACCAGGGGCGGTACACCGGGGAGCTGTTTTTT
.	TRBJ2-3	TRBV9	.	CASSLTKVTDTQYF	TGTGCCAGCAGCCTAACCAAAGTCACAGATACGCAGTATTTT
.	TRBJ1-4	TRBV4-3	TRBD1	CASSRKGQGAYEKLFF	TGCGCCAGCAGCCGCAAAGGCCAGGGGGCGTATGAAAAACTGTTTTTT
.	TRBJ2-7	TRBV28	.	CASRYREYYEQYF	TGTGCCAGCAGATACAGGGAGTACTACGAGCAGTACTTC
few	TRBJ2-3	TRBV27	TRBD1	CASRGQGAEGSTDTQYF	TGTGCCAGCAGGGGACAGGGGGCCGAGGGGAGCACAGATACGCAGTATTTT
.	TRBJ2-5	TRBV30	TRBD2	CAWSGRASVQETQYF	TGTGCCTGGAGCGGGAGGGCCTCGGTCCAAGAGACCCAGTACTTC
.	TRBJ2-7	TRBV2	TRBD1	CASRDPTGQGLVYEQYF	TGTGCCAGCAGGGATCCCACCGGACAGGGGTTAGTCTACGAGCAGTACTTC
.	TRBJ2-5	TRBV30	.	CAWSSRGIQETQYF	TGTGCCTGGAGTTCAAGGGGGATCCAAGAGACCCAGTACTTC
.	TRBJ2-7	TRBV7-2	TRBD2	CASSRTSAQSSYEQYF	TGTGCCAGCAGCCGGACTAGCGCTCAGAGCTCCTACGAGCAGTACTTC
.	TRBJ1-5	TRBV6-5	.	CASRPLNDRQPQHF	TGTGCCAGCAGGCCCCTCAATGACAGGCAGCCCCAGCATTTT
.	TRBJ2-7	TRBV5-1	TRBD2	CASSFSSSPDSGSSYEQYF	TGCGCCAGCAGCTTCTCATCAAGCCCGGATAGCGGGAGCTCCTACGAGCAGTACTTC
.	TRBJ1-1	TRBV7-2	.	CASSFGGGDTEAFF	TGTGCCAGCAGCTTTGGGGGAGGGGACACTGAAGCTTTCTTT
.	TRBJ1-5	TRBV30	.	CAWGQPGRQPQHF	TGTGCCTGGGGACAGCCCGGGCGACAGCCCCAGCATTTT
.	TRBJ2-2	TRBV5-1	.	CASSLGDIATGELFF	TGCGCCAGCAGCTTGGGGGACATCGCCACCGGGGAGCTGTTTTTT
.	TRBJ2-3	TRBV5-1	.	CASSLDGASSTDTQYF	TGCGCCAGCAGCTTGGATGGGGCTAGTAGCACAGATACGCAGTATTTT
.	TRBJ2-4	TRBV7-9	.	CASNSGFLAKNIQYF	TGTGCCAGCAACTCCGGGTTTTTAGCCAAAAACATTCAGTACTTC
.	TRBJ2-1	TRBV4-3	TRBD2	CASSQEGGRAGPYNEQFF	TGCGCCAGCAGCCAAGAAGGCGGGAGGGCGGGCCCTTACAATGAGCAGTTCTTC
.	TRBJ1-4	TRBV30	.	CAWGGSLPREKLFF	TGTGCCTGGGGGGGGAGTCTCCCGCGGGAAAAACTGTTTTTT
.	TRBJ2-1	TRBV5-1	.	CASSLVIAGAYEQFF	TGCGCCAGCAGCTTGGTTATAGCTGGGGCATATGAGCAGTTCTTC
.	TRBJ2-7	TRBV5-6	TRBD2	CASSQLAGGTYEQYF	TGTGCCAGCAGCCAGCTAGCGGGAGGTACCTACGAGCAGTACTTC
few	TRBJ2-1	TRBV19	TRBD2	CASRGRGSNEQFF	TGTGCCAGTAGAGGGCGCGGGAGCAATGAGCAGTTCTTC
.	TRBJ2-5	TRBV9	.	CASSPHLEGEQYF	TGTGCCAGCAGTCCCCACTTAGAGGGGGAGCAGTACTTC
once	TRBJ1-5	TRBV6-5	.	CASSPVQGPNQPQHF	TGTGCCAGCAGTCCCGTACAGGGACCGAATCAGCCCCAGCATTTT
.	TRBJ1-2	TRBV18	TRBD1	CASSPPSDRAGYTF	TGTGCCAGCTCACCACCTTCGGACAGGGCAGGCTACACCTTC
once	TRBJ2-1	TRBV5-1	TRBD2	CASSHRLADEQFF	TGCGCCAGCAGCCACCGACTAGCGGATGAGCAGTTCTTC
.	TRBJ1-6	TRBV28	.	CASSFAQGGSYNSPLHF	TGTGCCAGCAGTTTCGCACAGGGAGGGTCCTATAATTCACCCCTCCACTTT